Below, 25 T cell receptor beta chains from the same sample are listed, as sequenced in a study of shared clonotypes between healthy human individuals. Using immunoSEQ multiplex PCR, the repertoire was profiled, and TCRdb retains in-frame clones only, with some absent. The sample carries millions of clones, over 90% recorded once. Sequencing was done on a sample of naive CD4+ T cells from PBMCs. Subset in this sample: CD45RA+ positively selected. The receptors were sampled from a man aged 18 to 30 in good health. Some clones in this sample may be carry-over from other donors' samples.

The CDR3 here is CASSGGTGASAYNEQFF. CDR3 sequence (DNA): TGTGCCAGCAGTGGAGGGACGGGGGCTAGCGCCTACAATGAGCAGTTCTTC. V and J are TRBV25-1 and TRBJ2-1; D is possibly TRBD1 or TRBD2 (6 bases each). Germline-derived CDR1 and CDR2 are MGHDK and SYGVNS. The CDR3 has 17 amino acids. The V end lost 4 bases, the J end lost 2 bases, and 18 bases lay between the germline ends.

V gene TRBV18 combines with J gene TRBJ2-7, with D perhaps matching TRBD1 (5 bases). Germline-derived CDR1 and CDR2 are KGHSH and LQKENI. This CDR3 has 16 residues. Trimming cost V 3 bases and J 6 bases, with 21 bases left between them. This chain's CDR3 is CASSPEWAGFDGEQYF. CDR3 DNA: TGTGCCAGCTCACCCGAGTGGGCAGGGTTTGATGGCGAGCAGTACTTC.

CDR3 sequence reads: CASSESLNRRDQPQHF. The CDR3 DNA follows: TGTGCCAGCAGTGAAAGTCTCAACCGACGGGATCAGCCCCAGCATTTT. The chain carries TRBV6-1 and TRBJ1-5; D uncertain. Germline assignment: CDR1 MNHNS and CDR2 SASEGT. V shed 2 bases and J shed 5 bases, with 16 bases lying between them. This CDR3 is built from 16 residues.

Of note for this clone: Other DNA sequences in this sample translate to the same CDR3. The chain recombines TRBV7-9 with TRBJ2-3; D may be TRBD1 (6 bases). The CDR3 sequence is 15 residues long. Trimming pared 0 bases from V and 2 bases from J, leaving 9 bases between. The V gene's germline CDR1 is SEHNR and CDR2 FQNEAQ (reference sequence). As DNA, the CDR3 is TGTGCCAGCAGCTTAGCAGGGGGATCCACAGATACGCAGTATTTT. This gives the protein CASSLAGGSTDTQYF.

About this clone itself: Other nucleotide sequences in the sample specify the same CDR3. The rearrangement links TRBV11-2 to TRBJ1-2; no reliable D call. Germline-derived CDR1 and CDR2 are SGHAT and FQNNGV. The CDR3 spans 15 residues. The V end lost 0 bases, the J end lost 0 bases, and 8 bases lay between the germline ends. As DNA, the CDR3 is TGTGCCAGCAGCTTAGACAGGAATCCTAACTATGGCTACACCTTC. It yields the protein CASSLDRNPNYGYTF.

The rearrangement links TRBV7-6 to TRBJ2-1; 11 positions agree with TRBD2. V trimming: 5 bases; J trimming: 5 bases; junction bases outside the gene matches: 11. The CDR3 spans 17 residues. The germline gives CDR1 SGHVS, CDR2 FNYEAQ. As DNA, the CDR3 is TGTGCCAGCAGCAGTACAACGGGACTAGCGGCGAACAATGAGCAGTTCTTC. Its translation: CASSSTTGLAANNEQFF.

This chain links TRBV18 with TRBJ2-3, with D perhaps TRBD1 (6 bases). The CDR3 runs to 17 residues. V was shortened by 2 bases and J by 1 base, with 16 bases between the two germline ends. The germline V gene encodes CDR1 KGHSH and CDR2 LQKENI. This chain's CDR3 is CASSPKEWGHGTDTQYF. The CDR3 DNA follows: TGTGCCAGCTCACCAAAGGAATGGGGGCATGGCACAGATACGCAGTATTTT.

The chain has TRBV6-6 and TRBJ1-5; 7 positions agree with TRBD1. Germline trimming cut 5 bases from V and 7 bases from J; bases unmatched to any gene: 5. Germline V gene sequence: CDR1 MNHNY, CDR2 SVGAGI (reference sequence). The CDR3 runs to 13 residues. As DNA, the CDR3 is TGTGCCAGCAGTCTACAGGGGCGGCAGCCCCAGCATTTT. This codes for CASSLQGRQPQHF.

The DNA of the CDR3 is TGTGCCAGCGCGGGAGGCAGGGACAATGAGCAGTTCTTC. This sequence encodes CASAGGRDNEQFF. This chain connects TRBV6-1 to TRBJ2-1; TRBD2 agrees at 8 bases. This CDR3 has 13 amino acids. The V and J ends lost 8 bases and 5 bases, in that order; junction bases with no gene match: 5. Germline CDR1 reads MNHNS; CDR2 reads SASEGT.

The chain uses TRBV7-8 and TRBJ2-3, with D possibly being TRBD1 (6 bases). The CDR3 runs to 16 residues. The V end was cut by 1 base, the J end by 3 bases, with 14 bases between. The germline CDR1 and CDR2 sequences are SGHVS and FQNEAQ. As DNA, the CDR3 is TGTGCCAGCAGCTTAGTTCTGGGGGCGAGAACAGATACGCAGTATTTT. Its translation: CASSLVLGARTDTQYF.

The J gene is TRBJ2-2, the V gene TRBV7-2; no definite D call. This CDR3 is 13 amino acids long. Germline V gives CDR1 SGHTA, CDR2 FQGNSA. V was cut by 1 base and J by 6 bases, with 6 bases left in between. CDR3 bases: TGTGCCAGCAGCTTAGGTTTCGCCGGGGAGCTGTTTTTT. Protein product: CASSLGFAGELFF.

The chain is built from TRBV9 and TRBJ2-7; the D gene is possibly TRBD2 (7 bases). V lost 2 bases to trimming and J lost 6 bases, with 15 bases between them. Germline V gene data show CDR1 as SGDLS and CDR2 as YYNGEE. CDR3 size: 14 residues. The CDR3 coding sequence is TGTGCCAGCAGCGTGGAACAGGGAGGGGTCGAGCAGTACTTC. Translation: CASSVEQGGVEQYF. The variable domain in full, with the rest retrieved from reference TRBV9 and TRBJ2-7, is DSGVTQTPKHLITATGQRVTLRCSPRSGDLSVYWYQQSLDQGLQFLIQYYNGEERAKGNILERFSAQQFPDLHSELNLSSLELGDSALYFCASSVEQGGVEQYFGPGTRLTVT.

The table lists this clone with a count of one. This chain links TRBV25-1 with TRBJ2-5; D uncertain. CDR3 size: 13 residues. From germline, CDR1 is MGHDK and CDR2 SYGVNS. The ends were cut back, 5 bases at V and 0 bases at J, with 7 bases in the middle. DNA for the CDR3: TGTGCCAGCAGTTCGGAGTACCAAGAGACCCAGTACTTC. This codes for CASSSEYQETQYF.

The chain employs TRBV5-6 and TRBJ2-3, with 11 bases identical to TRBD1. Germline V gives CDR1 SGHDT, CDR2 YYEEEE. The CDR3 contains 15 residues. V was clipped by 2 bases and J by 4 bases; unmatched bases: 3. In DNA, the CDR3 is TGTGCCAGCAGCTTAGTGGACAGGGGGCCAGATACGCAGTATTTT. Residues: CASSLVDRGPDTQYF.

This chain joins TRBV7-9 and TRBJ2-1; TRBD2 might be the D (5 bases). The CDR3 has 17 amino acids. Trimming took off 5 bases at V and 0 bases at J, with 17 bases between the two ends. The germline V gene has CDR1 SEHNR and CDR2 FQNEAQ (reference sequence). The CDR3 is CASSPPPVRVSYNEQFF. The CDR3 coding sequence is TGTGCCAGCAGCCCCCCTCCGGTGCGGGTCTCCTACAATGAGCAGTTCTTC.

The chain couples TRBV19 to TRBJ1-1, with D unclear. From germline, CDR1 is LNHDA and CDR2 SQIVND (reference sequence). There are 13 residues in the CDR3. V lost 9 bases and J 4 bases, leaving 15 bases between the germline ends. The CDR3 nucleotides read TGTGCCAGCACCGGTTGGAGAGGCACTGAAGCTTTCTTT. Protein: CASTGWRGTEAFF.

The rearrangement uses TRBV28 and TRBJ1-5; 9 nucleotides agree with TRBD1. Germline lookup yields CDR1 MDHEN and CDR2 SYDVKM. The CDR3 is made up of 16 amino acids. Trimming took 2 bases from V and 5 from J; bases not matched to a gene: 7. This CDR3 is CASSLTHRGRDQPQHF. The CDR3 DNA follows: TGTGCCAGCAGTTTAACTCACAGGGGGCGCGATCAGCCCCAGCATTTT.

The J gene is TRBJ2-5, the V gene TRBV7-7; 7 bases align to TRBD2. The CDR3 covers 16 residues. Per germline, CDR1 SSHAT and CDR2 FNYEAQ (reference sequence). Trimming took 1 base from V and 7 from J; bases not matched to a gene: 12. DNA of the CDR3: TGTGCCAGCAGCTTAGGCGCGGGGGTTCCAAGTGGGACCCAGTACTTC. Protein product: CASSLGAGVPSGTQYF. Drawing the rest from reference TRBV7-7 and TRBJ2-5, the complete variable domain is GAGVSQSPRYKVTKRGQDVTLRCDPISSHATLYWYQQALGQGPEFLTYFNYEAQPDKSGLPSDRFSAERPEGSISTLTIQRTEQRDSAMYRCASSLGAGVPSGTQYFGPGTRLLVL.

The chain combines TRBV29-1 with TRBJ2-3; unclear D gene. CDR1 SQVTM and CDR2 ANQGSEA come from the germline V gene. The V gene lost 2 bases and the J gene lost 5 bases, with 5 bases spanning the gap. This CDR3 has 11 residues. CDR3 in amino acids: CSVERLDTQYF. CDR3 DNA sequence: TGCAGCGTTGAACGGCTAGATACGCAGTATTTT.

This chain uses TRBV5-6 with TRBJ1-2; 11 nucleotides match TRBD1. Germline V CDR1 and CDR2: SGHDT, YYEEEE. Trimming took 4 bases from V and 4 from J; bases not matched to a gene: 12. This CDR3 comprises 17 residues. The CDR3 coding sequence is TGTGCCAGCAGCGGGGTGGGACAGGGGGTCTTCGGCTATGGCTACACCTTC. Translation: CASSGVGQGVFGYGYTF.

V is TRBV5-8 and J is TRBJ2-5; D possibly corresponds to TRBD2 (6 bases). The CDR3 sequence is 12 residues long. V dropped 10 bases and J dropped 1 base, with 11 bases sitting between them. Germline assignment: CDR1 SGHTS and CDR2 YDEGEE. The CDR3 DNA reads TGTGCCGGTGGGACTTCCCAAGAGACCCAGTACTTC. Its protein is CAGGTSQETQYF.

This clone is a singleton in its sample. V gene TRBV25-1 combines with J gene TRBJ2-2, with D possibly matching TRBD1 (5 bases). Germline values: CDR1 MGHDK, CDR2 SYGVNS. Trimming removed 1 base from V and 2 bases from J, with 8 bases in between. CDR3 length: 15 residues. CDR3 DNA: TGTGCCAGCAGTGAATCAGGGTCTAACACCGGGGAGCTGTTTTTT. Protein product: CASSESGSNTGELFF.

This sequence joins TRBV30 and TRBJ2-7; D uncertain. Trimming left V 0 bases short and J 1 base short, with 10 bases between. Germline lookup yields CDR1 GTSNPN and CDR2 SVGIG (reference sequence). The CDR3 is 14 amino acids. CDR3 in DNA: TGTGCCTGGAGTGTACGTCTCCTATCCTACGAGCAGTACTTC. The encoded protein is CAWSVRLLSYEQYF.

The gene calls are TRBV5-1 and TRBJ1-4; perhaps TRBD1 as D (5 bases). CDR1 and CDR2 from the germline V gene are SGHRS and YFSETQ. Trimming stripped 4 bases from V and 6 bases from J, with 16 bases between. The CDR3 sequence is 15 residues long. Here the CDR3 reads CASSPEGATHEKLFF. Here the CDR3 DNA reads TGCGCCAGCAGCCCCGAAGGGGCGACTCATGAAAAACTGTTTTTT.

This chain links TRBV10-3 with TRBJ1-1; weak D call: TRBD1 (5 bases). CDR1 is ENHRY and CDR2 is SYGVKD in the germline V gene. The CDR3 covers 18 residues. The ends were cut back, 2 bases at V and 1 base at J, with 20 bases in the middle. This CDR3 is CAISEIGPGRRENTEAFF. CDR3 in DNA: TGTGCCATCAGTGAGATCGGGCCAGGGAGAAGGGAGAACACTGAAGCTTTCTTT.